Listed here are 9 T cell receptor beta chains from one sample, sequenced in a study of T cell repertoires in cytomegalovirus infection. TCRdb used MiXCR to reprocess the reads, holding one entry per CDR3 protein. In the table there are just under 550,000 distinct CDR3 sequences, approximately 26% of which are singletons. The specimen sequenced was PBMCs. Source of these receptors: a human donor in good health (CMV status not recorded). Some clones in this sample may be carry-over from other donors' samples.

The V call is TRBV20-1, the J call TRBJ2-1; TRBD2 aligns across 11 bases. CDR1 is DFQATT, CDR2 SNEGSKA, per germline (reference sequence). V shed 0 bases and J 1 base; nucleotides not matched to a gene: 8. The CDR3 has 18 residues. For the CDR3, the DNA is TGCAGTGCTAGAGATCAGTGGGCTAGCGGGAGGTCCTACAATGAGCAGTTCTTC. Amino acid sequence: CSARDQWASGRSYNEQFF.

This clonotype was detected a few times. The chain couples TRBV27 to TRBJ2-5; 9 bases match TRBD1. The CDR3 contains 15 residues. CDR1 and CDR2 from the germline V gene are MNHEY and SMNVEV (reference sequence). V was clipped by 1 base and J by 5 bases; unmatched bases: 5. CDR3 region: CASSLYRGLAETQYF. DNA for the CDR3: TGTGCCAGCAGTTTATACAGGGGGCTCGCGGAGACCCAGTACTTC.

This clonotype was recorded a few times. The V call is TRBV18, the J call TRBJ1-5; D ambiguous. V shed 5 bases and J shed 2 bases, with 10 bases lying between them. The CDR3 contains 14 residues. From germline, CDR1 is KGHSH and CDR2 LQKENI. For the CDR3, the DNA is TGTGCCAGCTCAACGGACTCGGGCAATCAGCCCCAGCATTTT. Translating gives CASSTDSGNQPQHF.

There are many counts of this clonotype. J is TRBJ2-6 and V is TRBV12-3 or TRBV12-4, with 8 positions matching TRBD1. The CDR3 is 15 amino acids. After removal of 6 bases from V and 4 bases from J, the junction contained 5 bases not matched to a gene. CDR3 DNA sequence: TGTGCCAGCAGACCGACAGGGGTCGGGGCCAACGTCCTGACTTTC. Translating gives CASRPTGVGANVLTF.

This chain joins TRBV11-3 and TRBJ2-3, with D hard to call. CDR1 and CDR2 from the germline V gene are SGHNT and YENEEA. V was trimmed by 0 bases and J by 0 bases, leaving 22 bases between them. This CDR3 comprises 20 residues. The CDR3 loop reads CASSLDHQVEDKTSTDTQYF. The CDR3 DNA follows: TGTGCCAGCAGCTTAGATCATCAGGTTGAGGATAAAACTAGCACAGATACGCAGTATTTT.

This clonotype was seen a handful of times. The chain uses TRBV4-1 and TRBJ2-5, with 16 bases lining up with TRBD2. CDR3 size: 17 residues. The germline CDR1 and CDR2 sequences are MGHRA and YSYEKL. The trim removed 4 bases at V and 4 bases at J, leaving 6 bases unmatched. Here the CDR3 reads CASSPGTSGRATETQYF. CDR3 DNA sequence: TGCGCCAGCAGCCCTGGGACTAGCGGGAGGGCCACAGAGACCCAGTACTTC.

This clonotype showed up many times. The gene calls are TRBV7-2 and TRBJ1-1; D unclear. This CDR3 is 13 amino acids long. Germline V gene data show CDR1 as SGHTA and CDR2 as FQGNSA. Between the trimmed V and J ends, which lost 4 bases and 0 bases, there was a span of 6 bases. CDR3 coding DNA: TGTGCCAGCAGCTCCAGGATGAACACTGAAGCTTTCTTT. Protein: CASSSRMNTEAFF.

The rearrangement joins TRBV6-2 or TRBV6-3 to TRBJ2-7; perhaps D is TRBD1 or TRBD2 (6 bases each). The CDR3 has 13 amino acids. Trimming stripped 7 bases from V and 5 bases from J, with 15 bases between. Germline V lookup: CDR1 MNHEY, CDR2 SVGEGT. The CDR3 bases are TGTGCCAGCAATAGGGGGGTGAAAGACGAGCAGTACTTC. Protein: CASNRGVKDEQYF.

In its sample, this clonotype was seen many times. V and J are TRBV7-2 and TRBJ2-7, with 8 bases fitting TRBD2. This CDR3 contains 14 residues. Per the germline V gene, CDR1 is SGHTA and CDR2 is FQGNSA. V trimming: 5 bases; J trimming: 0 bases; junction bases outside the gene matches: 3. The CDR3 sequence is CASSPSGSSYEQYV. CDR3 DNA sequence: TGTGCCAGCAGCCCAAGCGGGAGCTCCTACGAGCAGTACGTC.